This record covers a single T cell receptor (beta chain). The sample originates from a study of cytomegalovirus exposure and HLA in healthy donors. V gave up 1 base and J gave up 0 bases, with 15 bases separating them. The germline V gene has CDR1 SGHVS and CDR2 FQNEAQ. The CDR3 length is 17 residues. Primers included in the PCR were 60 Vbeta and 13 Jbeta primers. Sequencing used immunoSEQ multiplex PCR; TCRdb keeps in-frame clones, though not all of them. The sample gives nearly 300,000 clones, 80% to 90% of which show up once; less than 4% is in the top ten. The sequenced sample consisted of PBMCs. This TCR was sampled from a middle-aged man in good health and CMV-seropositive. This chain joins TRBV7-8 and TRBJ1-1; D might be TRBD1 (6 bases). The DNA for the CDR3 is TGTGCCAGCAGCTTAGTGGCAGGGGAGGGGGTGAACACTGAAGCTTTCTTT. Protein: CASSLVAGEGVNTEAFF.